These T cell receptor beta chains were read from a single sample in a study of regulatory T cells in long-lasting Graves disease. TCRdb processed the multiplex PCR reads anew with MiXCR; each CDR3 protein has one entry. The sample has approximately 400,000 distinct CDR3 sequences; approximately 15% are singletons. This sample was shared with a second study, whose subject was T cells in Graves' hyperthyroidism and ophthalmopathy.

The starting material was peripheral blood mononuclear cells (PBMCs), obtained at new diagnosis, from a patient treated with antithyroid drugs. The source of these receptors is a woman aged 30 to 39 with Graves disease. Both conserved end residues are part of each CDR3. Fields, in order: D gene, V gene, clone size, J gene, CDR3 protein, CDR3 DNA. A D gene is named only where the DNA matches it firmly. Not all rows give a size; the values are once, few, many and, for expanded clones, a class.

>-|TRBV7-2|many|TRBJ2-5
CASSLVGTQGETQYF
TGTGCCAGCAGCTTAGTAGGGACCCAAGGAGAGACCCAGTACTTC
>-|TRBV30|many|TRBJ1-6
CAIRLVGPLHF
TGTGCCATCCGGTTGGTAGGGCCCCTCCACTTT
>-|TRBV11-1|few|TRBJ2-3
CASSSPEGAVTDTQYF
TGTGCCAGCAGCTCCCCTGAGGGAGCTGTGACAGATACGCAGTATTTT
>TRBD2|TRBV7-9|many|TRBJ2-7
CASSDEGLAGTYEQYF
TGTGCCAGCAGCGACGAGGGACTAGCAGGAACCTACGAGCAGTACTTC
>TRBD1|TRBV10-3|-|TRBJ2-7
CAIRGTGAWEQYF
TGTGCCATCAGGGGAACAGGGGCCTGGGAGCAGTACTTC
>TRBD2|TRBV4-2|-|TRBJ2-3
CASRLAGGPRTDTQYF
TGTGCCAGCAGGTTAGCGGGAGGGCCAAGAACAGATACGCAGTATTTT
>-|TRBV11-2|many|TRBJ2-1
CASSLNSGANNEQFF
TGTGCCAGCAGCTTGAATAGCGGAGCCAACAATGAGCAGTTCTTC
>TRBD2|TRBV11-1|few|TRBJ2-7
CASSLYPSGSFRNEQYF
TGTGCCAGCAGCTTATACCCTAGCGGGAGCTTCAGAAACGAGCAGTACTTC
>-|TRBV30|many|TRBJ2-5
CAWGLQETQYF
TGTGCCTGGGGACTCCAAGAGACCCAGTACTTC
>-|TRBV6-1|-|TRBJ2-7
CASSKGTQNYEQYF
TGTGCCAGCAGTAAAGGGACTCAGAACTACGAGCAGTACTTC
>-|TRBV15|-|TRBJ1-5
CATSRDANNQPQHF
TGTGCCACCAGCCGGGACGCTAACAATCAGCCCCAGCATTTT
>-|TRBV7-2|many|TRBJ2-5
CASSLASHPQETQYF
TGTGCCAGCAGCTTAGCTTCCCACCCACAAGAGACCCAGTACTTC
>TRBD1|TRBV29-1|few|TRBJ1-3
CSVGLQGGNTIYF
TGCAGCGTTGGGCTACAGGGGGGAAACACCATATATTTT
>-|TRBV7-9|-|TRBJ2-7
CASSLAEGHSEQYF
TGTGCCAGCAGCTTAGCTGAGGGACACTCCGAGCAGTACTTC
>-|TRBV27|few|TRBJ2-1
CASKGTSGSYNEQFF
TGTGCCAGCAAGGGTACCTCGGGCTCCTACAATGAGCAGTTCTTC
>TRBD2|TRBV5-1|many|TRBJ2-1
CASSPILAGDNEQFF
TGCGCCAGCAGCCCCATACTAGCGGGGGACAATGAGCAGTTCTTC
>-|TRBV18|many|TRBJ2-1
CASSPNMGWEQFF
TGTGCCAGCTCGCCGAACATGGGGTGGGAGCAGTTCTTC
>TRBD1|TRBV12-3/TRBV12-4|many|TRBJ1-1
CASRLRTGRNTEAFF
TGTGCCAGCAGACTACGGACAGGGCGGAACACTGAAGCTTTCTTT
>TRBD2|TRBV7-3|many|TRBJ2-3
CASSHGASGGGDTQYF
TGTGCCAGCAGCCATGGGGCTAGCGGAGGCGGAGATACGCAGTATTTT
>-|TRBV7-9|many|TRBJ1-2
CASSTLGGYGYTF
TGTGCCAGCAGCACCTTAGGGGGCTATGGCTACACCTTC
>TRBD1|TRBV6-5|-|TRBJ1-1
CASSYRQGGAEAFF
TGTGCCAGCAGCTACAGACAGGGGGGCGCTGAAGCTTTCTTT
>-|TRBV19|-|TRBJ2-1
CAAQGAGSYNEQFF
TGTGCCGCCCAAGGGGCTGGCTCCTACAATGAGCAGTTCTTC
>-|TRBV24-1|many|TRBJ1-2
CATSDPWTGGVGYTF
TGTGCCACCAGTGATCCCTGGACTGGTGGAGTTGGCTACACCTTC
>-|TRBV6-1|-|TRBJ2-7
CASPGRVENYEQYF
TGTGCCAGCCCCGGGCGTGTCGAGAACTACGAGCAGTACTTC
>-|TRBV20-1|many|TRBJ2-3
CSATRAISSTDTQYF
TGCAGTGCCACTAGAGCTATCTCTAGCACAGATACGCAGTATTTT
>TRBD1|TRBV12-3/TRBV12-4|-|TRBJ1-1
CASSYNRGLGAFF
TGTGCCAGCAGTTATAACAGGGGGCTTGGAGCTTTCTTT
>-|TRBV20-1|many|TRBJ2-3
CSASGGWGPNPTDTQYF
TGCAGTGCTAGTGGGGGCTGGGGACCCAATCCCACAGATACGCAGTATTTT
>TRBD1|TRBV20-1|many|TRBJ2-7
CSARRGQYEQYF
TGCAGTGCTAGGAGGGGACAGTACGAGCAGTACTTC
>TRBD2|TRBV20-1|-|TRBJ2-3
CSASPRGTSGSRADTQYF
TGCAGTGCTAGCCCCCGGGGGACTAGCGGGAGTAGGGCAGATACGCAGTATTTT